This T cell receptor (beta chain) appears in the sequencing data of a study of T cell responses to AZD1222 COVID-19 vaccine. Study-level findings and limits: Spike-specific TCRs gained breadth and depth after people received two AZD1222 doses.

Concerning this clone itself: What it binds is unknown.

The method was immunoSEQ multiplex PCR; TCRdb's version includes in-frame clones alone and lacks a portion of them. The data hold 110,000 or so clones, with 88% observed a single time. The V end lost 6 bases, the J end lost 4 bases, and 9 bases lay between the germline ends. CDR1 and CDR2 from the germline V gene are SQVTM and ANQGSEA. The CDR3 is made up of 11 amino acids. Source: peripheral blood, taken 28 days after the second AZD1222 dose. The V and J genes are TRBV29-1 and TRBJ1-2; D is undetermined. The clonotype was recovered from an adult who received the AZD1222 COVID-19 vaccine. In nucleotides, the CDR3 is TGCAGCGTATCAACCAGCTATGGCTACACCTTC. As protein: CSVSTSYGYTF.